Listed below are T cell receptor beta chains from one sample, sequenced in a study of human T cells and chemical hapten exposure. TCRdb fed the RACE reads into MiXCR, producing one record per CDR3 protein. Among fewer than 90,000 distinct CDR3 sequences, 6.6% were seen once, and the ten largest hold 1% to 1.5%. The sample consisted of whole blood, taken in connection with sensitization to the hapten diphenylcyclopropenone (DPC). All receptors derive from a woman in her 30s with alopecia areata. Some clones in this sample may be carry-over from other donors' samples. The CDR3 runs from the conserved cysteine through the conserved F or W. The D gene is left open where the match is weak. Expanded clones are given a class, and other clones once, few, many or no size at all.

>.|TRBV12-3/TRBV12-4|many|TRBJ2-1|11
TGTGCCAGCAGTTTAGTGAATGAGCAGTTCTTC
CASSLVNEQFF
>TRBD1|TRBV5-6|many|TRBJ1-4|15
TGTGCCAGCAGCTACTGGGACAGGTTGGATGAAAAACTGTTTTTT
CASSYWDRLDEKLFF
>.|TRBV6-5|many|TRBJ1-3|16
TGTGCCAGCAGTTTCCAAAGTTCTGGGACGATGGACACCATATATTTT
CASSFQSSGTMDTIYF
>.|TRBV6-4|few|TRBJ1-1|13
TGTGCCAGCAGCGCATACTTGAACACTGAAGCTTTCTTT
CASSAYLNTEAFF
>.|TRBV29-1|many|TRBJ1-1|11
TGCAGCGCGAGACCTGCAACTGAAGCTTTCTTT
CSARPATEAFF
>TRBD1|TRBV6-6|many|TRBJ1-1|18
TGTGCCAGCACCATCCCCCGGACAGGGAGAGGGGTGAACACTGAAGCTTTCTTT
CASTIPRTGRGVNTEAFF
>TRBD1|TRBV3-1|many|TRBJ1-5|16
TGTGCCAGCAGCCAAGGCTTGGACAGGCCTAATCAGCCCCAGCATTTT
CASSQGLDRPNQPQHF
>.|TRBV6-5|.|TRBJ1-1|17
TGTGCCAGCAGTTACAGCCCGGGAGCGTTCGTTAACACTGAAGCTTTCTTT
CASSYSPGAFVNTEAFF
>.|TRBV6-2/TRBV6-3|many|TRBJ1-5|16
TGTGCCAGCAGTTTGGGCGCGGGTCTCGTTGGACAGCCCCAGCATTTT
CASSLGAGLVGQPQHF
>.|TRBV27|many|TRBJ1-1|15
TGTGCCAGCAGTTTATTTGGGGGGCGCGACACTGAAGCTTTCTTT
CASSLFGGRDTEAFF
>TRBD2|TRBV20-1|many|TRBJ2-5|17
TGCAGTGCTAGAGATCCCCTAGCGGGGGCGAGGCAAGAGACCCAGTACTTC
CSARDPLAGARQETQYF
>TRBD1|TRBV29-1|many|TRBJ2-7|14
TGCAGCGTGGATCCGGGACAGGGGGTCTACGAGCAGTACTTC
CSVDPGQGVYEQYF
>.|TRBV7-2|many|TRBJ2-7|12
TGTGCCAGCAGCCCCCCGGGGTACGAGCAGTACTTC
CASSPPGYEQYF
>.|TRBV13|many|TRBJ1-2|15
TGTGCCAGCAGCTTTCTAGGGGGAGAGTCCTATGGCTACACCTTC
CASSFLGGESYGYTF
>.|TRBV11-1|many|TRBJ2-3|14
TGTGCCAGCAGCTTTGATGCAAACGCAGATACGCAGTATTTT
CASSFDANADTQYF
>.|TRBV12-3/TRBV12-4|.|TRBJ1-1|14
TGTGGCAGCCTCAAACTACAGGCGAACACTGAAGCTTTCTTT
CGSLKLQANTEAFF
>TRBD1|TRBV27|many|TRBJ1-5|14
TGTGCCAGCAGTTCCGGGACAGGGTATCAGCCCCAGCATTTT
CASSSGTGYQPQHF
>TRBD1|TRBV12-5|.|TRBJ1-5|15
TGTGCTAGTGGCCTTGGGACAGGGGGCAATCAGCCCCAGCATTTT
CASGLGTGGNQPQHF